Included here is one T cell receptor (beta chain) sequence, with context. This sample was taken from a study of blood T cell repertoires in COVID-19. Trimming cost V 4 bases and J 11 bases, with 17 bases left between them. This CDR3 contains 13 residues. Assay: immunoSEQ multiplex PCR; the TCRdb copy retains only in-frame clones and omits some. The sample lists some 110,000 clones, approximately 85% seen once, with 7.9% in the top ten. Specimen: peripheral blood. The clonotype comes from an older man with acute or convalescent COVID-19. The V and J genes are TRBV12-3 or TRBV12-4 and TRBJ1-1, with D possibly TRBD1 on 6 matching bases. CDR3 nucleotide sequence: TGTGCCAGCAGTTCGATCAGACAGGTTCGCGCTTTCTTT. Its protein product is CASSSIRQVRAFF.